This T cell receptor (beta chain) was identified during a study of blood T cell repertoires in COVID-19. The CDR3 covers 16 residues. The V gene end was trimmed by 0 bases and the J gene end by 1 base; junction bases not matched to a gene: 2. Looked up from germline, CDR1 is MNHNY and CDR2 is SVGAGI (reference sequence). With respect to this clone: This sample includes further DNA sequences coding for the same CDR3.

TCRdb's table, derived via immunoSEQ multiplex PCR, lists solely in-frame clones and lacks some. The table includes fewer than 300,000 clones, about 89% detected once. The genes are TRBV6-6 and TRBJ2-2; TRBD2 aligns across 7 bases. The origin of this receptor is a young man with acute or convalescent COVID-19. Sequencing input: peripheral blood. The CDR3 DNA is TGTGCCAGCAGTTACTCTGGCGGGGGGAACACCGGGGAGCTGTTTTTT. Protein product: CASSYSGGGNTGELFF.